This T cell receptor beta chain was found in a study of graft-versus-host responses after intestinal transplantation. Measured with immunoSEQ multiplex PCR; TCRdb has only the in-frame clones, and not every one. Altogether more than 30,000 clones are present, approximately 86% being singletons, with the ten largest covering roughly 17%. Graft tissue was processed to release intraepithelial and lamina propria lymphocytes. This receptor was identified in a human patient who received an intestinal transplant, so some T cells may come from the graft donor. This material consisted of ileum tissue, taken around 190 days after intestinal transplant.

In DNA form, the CDR3 reads TGCGCCAGCAGCTTGTCCCTCTATAATTCACCCCTCCACTTT. This encodes CASSLSLYNSPLHF. The J gene is TRBJ1-6, the V gene TRBV5-1; no definite D call. The ends were cut back, 1 base at V and 3 bases at J, with 5 bases in the middle. Germline lookup yields CDR1 SGHRS and CDR2 YFSETQ. The CDR3 is 14 residues long.